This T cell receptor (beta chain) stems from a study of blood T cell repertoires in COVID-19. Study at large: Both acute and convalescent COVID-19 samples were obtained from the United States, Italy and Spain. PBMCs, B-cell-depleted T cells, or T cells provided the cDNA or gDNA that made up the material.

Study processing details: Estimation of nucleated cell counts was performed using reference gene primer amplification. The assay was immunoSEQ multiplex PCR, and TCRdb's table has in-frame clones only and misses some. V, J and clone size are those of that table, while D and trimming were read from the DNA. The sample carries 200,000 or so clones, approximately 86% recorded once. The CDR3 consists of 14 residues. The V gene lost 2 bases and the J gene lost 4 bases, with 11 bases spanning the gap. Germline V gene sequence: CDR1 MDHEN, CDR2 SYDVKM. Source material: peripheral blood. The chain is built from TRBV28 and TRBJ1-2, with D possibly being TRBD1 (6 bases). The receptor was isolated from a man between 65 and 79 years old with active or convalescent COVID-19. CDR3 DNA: TGTGCCAGCAGTTTAACAGGGAGGGCCTATGGCTACACCTTC. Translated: CASSLTGRAYGYTF.